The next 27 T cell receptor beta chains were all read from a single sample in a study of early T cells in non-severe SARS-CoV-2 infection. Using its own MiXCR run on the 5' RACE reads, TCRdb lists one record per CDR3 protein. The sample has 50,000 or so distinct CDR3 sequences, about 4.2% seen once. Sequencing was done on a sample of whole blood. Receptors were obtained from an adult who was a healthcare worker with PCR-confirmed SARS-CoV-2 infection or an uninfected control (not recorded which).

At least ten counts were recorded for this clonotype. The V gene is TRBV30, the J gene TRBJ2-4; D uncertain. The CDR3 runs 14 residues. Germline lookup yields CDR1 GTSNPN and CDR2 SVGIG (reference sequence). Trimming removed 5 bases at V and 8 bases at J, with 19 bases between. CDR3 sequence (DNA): TGTGCCTGGTCTATCGGGCATGATGGAGACATTCAGTACTTC. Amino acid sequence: CAWSIGHDGDIQYF.

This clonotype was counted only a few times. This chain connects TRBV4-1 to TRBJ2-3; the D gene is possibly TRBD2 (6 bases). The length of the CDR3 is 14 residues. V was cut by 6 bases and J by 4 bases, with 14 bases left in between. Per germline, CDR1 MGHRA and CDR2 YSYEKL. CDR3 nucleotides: TGCGCCAGCAGACCGGACTATGGGGCAGATACGCAGTATTTT. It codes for CASRPDYGADTQYF.

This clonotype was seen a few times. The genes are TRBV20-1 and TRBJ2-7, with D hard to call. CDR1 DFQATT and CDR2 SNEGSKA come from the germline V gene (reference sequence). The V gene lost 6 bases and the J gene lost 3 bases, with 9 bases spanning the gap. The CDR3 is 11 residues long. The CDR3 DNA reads TGCAGTGCGAACCGAAACTACGAGCAGTACTTC. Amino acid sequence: CSANRNYEQYF.

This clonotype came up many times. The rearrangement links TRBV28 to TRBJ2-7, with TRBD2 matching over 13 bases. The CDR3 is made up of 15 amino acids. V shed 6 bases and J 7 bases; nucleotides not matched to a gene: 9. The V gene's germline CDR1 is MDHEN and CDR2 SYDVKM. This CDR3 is CASSPGTSGAGEQYF. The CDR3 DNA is TGTGCCAGCAGCCCCGGGACTAGCGGGGCGGGGGAGCAGTACTTC.

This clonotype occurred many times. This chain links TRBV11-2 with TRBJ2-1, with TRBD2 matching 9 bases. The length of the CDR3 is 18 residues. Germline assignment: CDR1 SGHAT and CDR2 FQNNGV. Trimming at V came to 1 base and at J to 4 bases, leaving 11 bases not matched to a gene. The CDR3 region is CASSLVISSSGKYNEQFF. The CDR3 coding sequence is TGTGCCAGCAGCTTAGTTATTTCCTCTAGCGGGAAGTACAATGAGCAGTTCTTC.

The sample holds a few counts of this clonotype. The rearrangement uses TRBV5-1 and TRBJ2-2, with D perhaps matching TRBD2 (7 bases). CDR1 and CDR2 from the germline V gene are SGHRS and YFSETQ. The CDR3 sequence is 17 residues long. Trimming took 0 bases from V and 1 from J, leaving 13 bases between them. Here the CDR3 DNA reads TGCGCCAGCAGCTTGGCCTACGGGGGGCTGAACACCGGGGAGCTGTTTTTT. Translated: CASSLAYGGLNTGELFF.

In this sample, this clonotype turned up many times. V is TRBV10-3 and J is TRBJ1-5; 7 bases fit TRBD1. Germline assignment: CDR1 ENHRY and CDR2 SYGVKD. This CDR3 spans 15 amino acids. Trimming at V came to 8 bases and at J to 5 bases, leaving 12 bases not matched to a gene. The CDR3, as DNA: TGTGCCATCTCCCAAGGGACAGCCGCCGATCAGCCCCAGCATTTT. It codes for CAISQGTAADQPQHF.

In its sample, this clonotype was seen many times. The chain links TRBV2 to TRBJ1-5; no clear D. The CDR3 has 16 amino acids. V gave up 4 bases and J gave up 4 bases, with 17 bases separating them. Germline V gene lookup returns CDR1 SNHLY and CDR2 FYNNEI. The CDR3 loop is CASSVSDQWRNQPQHF. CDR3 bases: TGTGCCAGCAGTGTTTCGGACCAATGGAGAAATCAGCCCCAGCATTTT.

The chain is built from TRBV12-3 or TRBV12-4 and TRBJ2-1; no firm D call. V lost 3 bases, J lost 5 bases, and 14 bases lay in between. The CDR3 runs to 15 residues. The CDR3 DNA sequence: TGTGCCAGCAGTTTCATAGGAAGGAGTCACAATGAGCAGTTCTTC. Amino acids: CASSFIGRSHNEQFF.

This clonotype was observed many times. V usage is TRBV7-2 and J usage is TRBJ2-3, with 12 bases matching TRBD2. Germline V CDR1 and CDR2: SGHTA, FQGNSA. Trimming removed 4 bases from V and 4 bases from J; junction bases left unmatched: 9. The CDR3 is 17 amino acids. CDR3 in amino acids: CASSSRRLAGASDTQYF. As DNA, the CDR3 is TGTGCCAGCAGCTCCAGACGACTAGCGGGAGCATCAGATACGCAGTATTTT. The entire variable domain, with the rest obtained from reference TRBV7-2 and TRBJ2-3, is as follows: GAGVSQSPSNKVTEKGKDVELRCDPISGHTALYWYRQSLGQGLEFLIYFQGNSAPDKSGLPSDRFSAERTGGSVSTLTIQRTQQEDSAVYLCASSSRRLAGASDTQYFGPGTRLTVL.

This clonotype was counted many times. The chain's CDR3 is CAIRAPRRVHEQYF. Written as DNA, the CDR3 is TGTGCCATCAGAGCCCCCCGTCGGGTTCACGAGCAGTACTTC. The gene calls are TRBV10-3 and TRBJ2-7; D gene ambiguous. This CDR3 is built from 14 residues. Per the germline V gene, CDR1 is ENHRY and CDR2 is SYGVKD. With 6 bases removed from V and 5 bases from J, the gap between germline ends came to 17 bases.

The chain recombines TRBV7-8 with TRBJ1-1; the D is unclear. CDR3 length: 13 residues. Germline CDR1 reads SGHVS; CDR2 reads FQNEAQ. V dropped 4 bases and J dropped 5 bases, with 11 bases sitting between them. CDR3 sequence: CASSSIGQTEAFF. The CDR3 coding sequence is TGTGCCAGCAGCTCTATTGGCCAGACTGAAGCTTTCTTT.

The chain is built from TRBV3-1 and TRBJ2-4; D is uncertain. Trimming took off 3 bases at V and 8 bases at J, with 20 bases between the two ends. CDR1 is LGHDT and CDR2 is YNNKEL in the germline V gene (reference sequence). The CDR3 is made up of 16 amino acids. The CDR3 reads CASSQADGGPKDIQYF. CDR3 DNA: TGTGCCAGCAGCCAGGCAGATGGTGGCCCTAAGGACATTCAGTACTTC.

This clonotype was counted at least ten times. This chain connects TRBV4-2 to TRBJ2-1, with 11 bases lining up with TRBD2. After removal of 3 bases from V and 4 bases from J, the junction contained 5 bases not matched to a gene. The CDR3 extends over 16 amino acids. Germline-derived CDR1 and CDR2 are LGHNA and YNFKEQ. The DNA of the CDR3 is TGTGCCAGCAGCCAGGATAGACTAGCGGGGTACAATGAGCAGTTCTTC. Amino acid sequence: CASSQDRLAGYNEQFF.

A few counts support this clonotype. CDR3 region: CSARDLGAAAYEQYF. CDR3 in DNA: TGCAGTGCTAGAGATCTGGGTGCGGCGGCCTACGAGCAGTACTTC. V usage is TRBV20-1 and J usage is TRBJ2-7; D uncertain. The germline CDR1 and CDR2 sequences are DFQATT and SNEGSKA (reference sequence). This CDR3 comprises 15 residues. The V end was cut by 0 bases, the J end by 2 bases, with 14 bases between.

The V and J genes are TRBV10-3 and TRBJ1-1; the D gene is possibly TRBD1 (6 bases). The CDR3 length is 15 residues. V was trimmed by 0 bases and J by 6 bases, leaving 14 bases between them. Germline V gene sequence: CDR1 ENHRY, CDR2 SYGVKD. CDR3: CAISESGRGGSEAFF. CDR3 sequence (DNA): TGTGCCATCAGTGAGTCCGGCAGGGGTGGATCTGAAGCTTTCTTT.

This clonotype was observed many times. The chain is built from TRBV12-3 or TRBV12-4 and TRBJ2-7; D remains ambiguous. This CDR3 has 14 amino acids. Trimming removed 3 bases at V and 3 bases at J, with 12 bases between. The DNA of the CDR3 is TGTGCCAGCAGTTTGGCAACTAAAAGCTACGAGCAGTACTTC. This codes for CASSLATKSYEQYF.

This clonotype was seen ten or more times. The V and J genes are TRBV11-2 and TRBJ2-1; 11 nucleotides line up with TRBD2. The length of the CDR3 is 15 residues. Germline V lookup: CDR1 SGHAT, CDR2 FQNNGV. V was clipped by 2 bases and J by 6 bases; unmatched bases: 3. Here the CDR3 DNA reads TGTGCCAGCAGCTTAAGACTAGCGGGGCTCAATGAGCAGTTCTTC. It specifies CASSLRLAGLNEQFF.

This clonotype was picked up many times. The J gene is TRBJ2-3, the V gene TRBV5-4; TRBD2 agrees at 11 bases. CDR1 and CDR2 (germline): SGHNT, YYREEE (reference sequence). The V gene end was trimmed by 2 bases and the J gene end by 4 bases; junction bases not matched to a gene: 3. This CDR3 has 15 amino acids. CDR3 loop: CASSLQLAGADTQYF. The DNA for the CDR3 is TGTGCCAGCAGCTTACAACTAGCGGGAGCAGATACGCAGTATTTT.

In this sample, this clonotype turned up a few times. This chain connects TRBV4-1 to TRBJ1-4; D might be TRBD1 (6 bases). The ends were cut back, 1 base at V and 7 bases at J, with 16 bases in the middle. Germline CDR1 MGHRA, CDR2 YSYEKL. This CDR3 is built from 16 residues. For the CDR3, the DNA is TGCGCCAGCAGCCAAGGGGGGCGAGGGCGTAGTGAAAAACTGTTTTTT. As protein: CASSQGGRGRSEKLFF.

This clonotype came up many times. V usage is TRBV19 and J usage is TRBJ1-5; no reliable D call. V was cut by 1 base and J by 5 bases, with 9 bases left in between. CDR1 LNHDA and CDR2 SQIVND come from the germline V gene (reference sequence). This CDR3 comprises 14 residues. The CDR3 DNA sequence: TGTGCCAGTAGTATAGGTCAGGTACATCAGCCCCAGCATTTT. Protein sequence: CASSIGQVHQPQHF.

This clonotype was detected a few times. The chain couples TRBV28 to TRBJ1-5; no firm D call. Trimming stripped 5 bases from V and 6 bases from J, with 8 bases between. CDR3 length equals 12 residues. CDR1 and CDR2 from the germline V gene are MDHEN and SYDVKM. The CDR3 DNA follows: TGTGCCAGCAGTCAAGGAGGTCAGCCCCAGCATTTT. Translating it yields CASSQGGQPQHF.

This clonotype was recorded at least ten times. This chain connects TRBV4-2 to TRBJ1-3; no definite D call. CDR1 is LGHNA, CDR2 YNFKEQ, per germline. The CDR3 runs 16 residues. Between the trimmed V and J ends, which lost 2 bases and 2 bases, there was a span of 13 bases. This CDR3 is CASSQLWEIAGNTIYF. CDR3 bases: TGTGCCAGCAGCCAATTGTGGGAGATCGCTGGAAACACCATATATTTT.

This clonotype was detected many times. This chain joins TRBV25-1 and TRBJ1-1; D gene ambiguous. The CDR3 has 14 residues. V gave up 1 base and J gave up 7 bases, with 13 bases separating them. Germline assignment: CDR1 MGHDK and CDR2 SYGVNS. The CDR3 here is CASSELDGDNEAFF. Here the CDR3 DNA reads TGTGCCAGCAGTGAATTGGACGGAGACAATGAAGCTTTCTTT. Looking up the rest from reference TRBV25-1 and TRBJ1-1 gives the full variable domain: EADIYQTPRYLVIGTGKKITLECSQTMGHDKMYWYQQDPGMELHLIHYSYGVNSTEKGDLSSESTVSRIRTEHFPLTLESARPSHTSQYLCASSELDGDNEAFFGQGTRLTVV.

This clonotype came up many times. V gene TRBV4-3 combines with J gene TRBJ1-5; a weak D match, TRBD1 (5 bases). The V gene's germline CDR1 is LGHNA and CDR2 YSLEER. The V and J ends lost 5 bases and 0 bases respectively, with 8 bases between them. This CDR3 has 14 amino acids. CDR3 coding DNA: TGCGCCAGCAGCGAAGGGGATAGCAATCAGCCCCAGCATTTT. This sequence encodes CASSEGDSNQPQHF.

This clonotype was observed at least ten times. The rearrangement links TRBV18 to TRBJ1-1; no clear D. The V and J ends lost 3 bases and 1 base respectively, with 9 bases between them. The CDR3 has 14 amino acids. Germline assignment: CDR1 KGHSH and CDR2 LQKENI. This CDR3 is CASSPLGANTEAFF. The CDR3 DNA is TGTGCCAGCTCACCCCTGGGAGCGAACACTGAAGCTTTCTTT.

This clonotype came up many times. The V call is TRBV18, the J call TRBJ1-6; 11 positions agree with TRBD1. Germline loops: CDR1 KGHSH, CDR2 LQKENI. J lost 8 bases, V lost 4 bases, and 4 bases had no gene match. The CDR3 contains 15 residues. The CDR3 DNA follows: TGTGCCAGCTCACGGGGACAGGGGGTCGATTCACCCCTCCACTTT. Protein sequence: CASSRGQGVDSPLHF.